Listed here are 20 T cell receptor beta chains from one sample, sequenced in a study of shared clonotypes between healthy human individuals (dated by TCRdb to about 2020). Libraries were constructed by the immunoSEQ multiplex PCR assay. TCRdb's version of the immuneACCESS table is confined to in-frame rearrangements and falls short of the full clone set. An unresolved V gene accounts for under half of the shortfall where checked; the remainder is of unknown origin. The sample table holds about 1.1 million clones, of which approximately 77% were seen once. Of the sample, 0.89% is held by the ten largest clones. Sample: memory CD4+ T cells from PBMCs. What the cell subset or site label conveys for this sample: CD45RA-negative fraction. Receptors originate from a man between 18 and 29 years old in good health. Some clones in this sample may be carry-over from other donors' samples.

The chain is built from TRBV7-9 and TRBJ2-5; 9 bases fit TRBD2. Germline-derived CDR1 and CDR2 are SEHNR and FQNEAQ (reference sequence). This CDR3 is 15 amino acids long. Losses at the gene ends were 5 bases for V and 5 bases for J; bases not matched to a gene: 9. As DNA, the CDR3 is TGTGCCAGCAGCGTGAATAGCGGGAGAGGGGAGACCCAGTACTTC. Protein product: CASSVNSGRGETQYF.

Only one count was recorded for this clone. For the CDR3, the DNA is TGTGCCAGTAGTGTGACAGGGGGCACGGAAGCTTTCTTT. It encodes CASSVTGGTEAFF. The chain employs TRBV19 and TRBJ1-1, with 10 bases identical to TRBD1. This CDR3 has 13 amino acids. Trimming removed 5 bases from V and 8 bases from J; junction bases left unmatched: 5. Germline values: CDR1 LNHDA, CDR2 SQIVND (reference sequence).

This clone was counted between two and nine times. The V and J genes are TRBV7-3 and TRBJ1-5; no clear D. The V end was cut by 5 bases, the J end by 3 bases, with 8 bases between. Germline CDR1 SGHTA, CDR2 FQGTGA. The CDR3 is 13 residues long. In DNA, the CDR3 is TGTGCCAGCAGCGAAGGAAACAATCAGCCCCAGCATTTT. This translates into CASSEGNNQPQHF.

Only a few counts were recorded for this clone. Other DNA sequences within the sample encode an identical CDR3. The CDR3 reads CASSLGGNTIYF. The CDR3 bases are TGTGCCAGCAGCTTAGGTGGAAACACCATATATTTT. This chain uses TRBV7-9 with TRBJ1-3; no clear D. CDR1 is SEHNR and CDR2 is FQNEAQ in the germline V gene (reference sequence). CDR3 length equals 12 residues. The germline V and J ends were trimmed by 1 base and 3 bases, with 1 base remaining between them.

The V gene is TRBV5-6, the J gene TRBJ1-1; 8 bases align to TRBD1. V dropped 4 bases and J dropped 1; count of bases not matched to a gene: 6. The CDR3 spans 15 residues. Germline V CDR1 and CDR2: SGHDT, YYEEEE. The DNA for the CDR3 is TGTGCCAGCAGCCCGGGACAGGCCACGAACACTGAAGCTTTCTTT. Translated, it gives CASSPGQATNTEAFF. Supplemented by reference TRBV5-6 and TRBJ1-1, the full variable domain reads DAGVTQSPTHLIKTRGQQVTLRCSPKSGHDTVSWYQQALGQGPQFIFQYYEEEERQRGNFPDRFSGHQFPNYSSELNVNALLLGDSALYLCASSPGQATNTEAFFGQGTRLTVV.

The chain has TRBV7-8 and TRBJ1-5; D unclear. CDR1 SGHVS and CDR2 FQNEAQ come from the germline V gene. Trimming cost V 5 bases and J 11 bases, with 10 bases left between them. The CDR3 is 11 amino acids. The DNA of the CDR3 is TGTGCCAGCAGCCCCCAAGCGTCCCAGCATTTT. Its translation is CASSPQASQHF.

This chain joins TRBV6-1 and TRBJ1-1, with a possible D match to TRBD1 (5 bases). V was shortened by 2 bases and J by 10 bases, with 17 bases between the two germline ends. The length of the CDR3 is 14 residues. Germline V CDR1 and CDR2: MNHNS, SASEGT. The CDR3 reads CASSESWWGSPAFF. CDR3 nucleotide sequence: TGTGCCAGCAGTGAATCGTGGTGGGGGTCGCCAGCTTTCTTT.

This clone was found once. The J gene is TRBJ2-7, the V gene TRBV5-4; 7 bases match TRBD2. This CDR3 has 13 residues. V lost 4 bases to trimming and J lost 7 bases; unmatched junction nucleotides: 8. Germline loops: CDR1 SGHNT, CDR2 YYREEE (reference sequence). The CDR3 sequence is CASSPVVAGEQYF. Here the CDR3 DNA reads TGTGCCAGCAGCCCTGTGGTAGCGGGTGAGCAGTACTTC.

This clone was observed once. One junction end does not reproduce the germline sequence, and a read error may be involved. The chain is built from TRBV11-2 and TRBJ2-2, with 9 nucleotides matching TRBD1. Germline V CDR1 and CDR2: SGHAT, FQNNGV. The CDR3 length is 16 residues. CDR3 coding DNA: TGTGCCAGCACCTTAACAGGGGGCGCGGTGACCGGGGAGCTGTTTTTT. Protein: CASTLTGGAVTGELFF.

V and J are TRBV6-1 and TRBJ2-2, with a weak D call TRBD2 (6 bases). The CDR3 runs to 16 residues. Germline lookup yields CDR1 MNHNS and CDR2 SASEGT. V shed 2 bases and J shed 6 bases, with 16 bases lying between them. For the CDR3, the DNA is TGTGCCAGCAGTGAAATTCTGAATCCGGGGGCCGGGGAGCTGTTTTTT. Its translation: CASSEILNPGAGELFF.

This clone showed up just a few times. The chain has TRBV11-2 and TRBJ2-1, with 9 bases fitting TRBD2. CDR1 is SGHAT and CDR2 is FQNNGV in the germline V gene. The CDR3 is made up of 16 amino acids. V lost 0 bases, J lost 4 bases, and 4 bases stayed unmatched. DNA for the CDR3: TGTGCCAGCAGCTTAGACGGGCGGGAGGGGTACAATGAGCAGTTCTTC. Its translation is CASSLDGREGYNEQFF.

The rearrangement uses TRBV19 and TRBJ2-5; D gene unclear. Germline-derived CDR1 and CDR2 are LNHDA and SQIVND (reference sequence). The CDR3 extends over 14 amino acids. Trimming shortened V by 5 bases and J by 5 bases, and 15 bases separated the two germline ends. The CDR3 DNA reads as TGTGCCAGTAGTGTGGACCCCAGTAGGGAGACCCAGTACTTC. Translation gives CASSVDPSRETQYF. Based on the CDR3 plus reference TRBV19 and TRBJ2-5, the full variable domain is DGGITQSPKYLFRKEGQNVTLSCEQNLNHDAMYWYRQDPGQGLRLIYYSQIVNDFQKGDIAEGYSVSREKKESFPLTVTSAQKNPTAFYLCASSVDPSRETQYFGPGTRLLVL.

The V gene is TRBV4-3, the J gene TRBJ1-6, with no clear D. V was pared by 3 bases and J by 7 bases, with 16 bases between. Germline V gives CDR1 LGHNA, CDR2 YSLEER. The CDR3 totals 16 residues. The CDR3 loop reads CASSQSASTRNSPLHF. The CDR3 DNA reads as TGCGCCAGCAGCCAGTCGGCCTCAACCAGGAATTCACCCCTCCACTTT.

The chain is built from TRBV5-1 and TRBJ2-1; D is perhaps TRBD1 or TRBD2 (5 bases each). Trimming removed 4 bases from V and 9 bases from J, with 20 bases in between. Germline CDR1 reads SGHRS; CDR2 reads YFSETQ. The CDR3 is 15 amino acids. CDR3 in amino acids: CASSPEGMWPGEQFF. The CDR3 nucleotides are TGCGCCAGCAGCCCAGAGGGGATGTGGCCCGGTGAGCAGTTCTTC.

This chain connects TRBV7-2 to TRBJ2-1, with 13 bases identical to TRBD2. Germline V gives CDR1 SGHTA, CDR2 FQGNSA. Trimming at V came to 4 bases and at J to 10 bases, leaving 7 bases not matched to a gene. The CDR3 extends over 15 amino acids. CDR3 bases: TGTGCCAGCAGCTCGGGGACTAGCGGGGTCAGCGAGCAGTTCTTC. Translation gives CASSSGTSGVSEQFF.

The chain has TRBV14 and TRBJ2-6; the D is unclear. The V and J ends lost 3 bases and 2 bases respectively, with 5 bases between them. This CDR3 is built from 14 residues. Germline CDR1 reads SGHDN; CDR2 reads FVKESK. The CDR3 nucleotides read TGTGCCAGCAGCCAGGGGACTGGGGCCAACGTCCTGACTTTC. This translates into CASSQGTGANVLTF.

The sample holds a few counts of this clone. The chain employs TRBV4-3 and TRBJ2-5; possible D gene TRBD2, 6 bases. The CDR3 spans 14 residues. Between the trimmed V and J ends, which lost 1 base and 4 bases, there was a span of 10 bases. The germline CDR1 and CDR2 sequences are LGHNA and YSLEER. CDR3 nucleotides: TGCGCCAGCAGCCAAGCGGGAGTTCCAGAGACCCAGTACTTC. Its translation is CASSQAGVPETQYF.

The chain is built from TRBV9 and TRBJ2-3; TRBD2 matches at 13 bases. There are 16 residues in the CDR3. The junction had 5 bases not matched to a gene; V was cut back by 4 bases and J by 3 bases. Germline CDR1 reads SGDLS; CDR2 reads YYNGEE. CDR3 DNA: TGTGCCAGCAGCACGGGGACTAGCGGGACAACAGATACGCAGTATTTT. This translates into CASSTGTSGTTDTQYF.

The CDR3 bases are TGTGCCAGCAGCTTAGCGCTCCAGGGCCTCTACGAGCAGTACTTC. As protein: CASSLALQGLYEQYF. The chain joins TRBV7-2 to TRBJ2-7; D possibly corresponds to TRBD1 (5 bases). There are 15 residues in the CDR3. CDR1 is SGHTA and CDR2 is FQGNSA in the germline V gene. V was trimmed by 0 bases and J by 3 bases, leaving 12 bases between them. Full variable domain (rest looked up from reference TRBV7-2 and TRBJ2-7): GAGVSQSPSNKVTEKGKDVELRCDPISGHTALYWYRQSLGQGLEFLIYFQGNSAPDKSGLPSDRFSAERTGGSVSTLTIQRTQQEDSAVYLCASSLALQGLYEQYFGPGTRLTVT.

This chain links TRBV29-1 with TRBJ1-4; D may be TRBD1 (5 bases). Per germline, CDR1 SQVTM and CDR2 ANQGSEA. V lost 4 bases and J 5 bases, leaving 11 bases between the germline ends. This CDR3 contains 13 residues. The CDR3 here is CSVVTGGNEKLFF. The CDR3 region has the DNA TGCAGCGTTGTTACGGGGGGGAATGAAAAACTGTTTTTT.